These T cell receptor beta chains were read from a single sample in a study of monozygotic twins with cystic fibrosis. Data came from immunoSEQ multiplex PCR; TCRdb stores just in-frame clones and leaves some out. This sample yields around 30,000 clones, of which approximately 92% are seen a single time; over 0.7% belongs to the top ten. The sample comprised blood. The receptors were sampled from a girl under 10 years old with cystic fibrosis. CDR3s include the opening cysteine and the closing phenylalanine or tryptophan. D genes are given only for firm matches. Not all rows give a size; the values are once, few, many and, for expanded clones, a class.

D: -
V: TRBV19
size: -
J: TRBJ2-2
DNA: TGTGCCAGTAGTATACCCCCAGGCAACACCGGGGAGCTGTTTTTT
CDR3: CASSIPPGNTGELFF

D: -
V: TRBV19
size: -
J: TRBJ2-3
DNA: TGTGCCAGTAGTCCTGCCGCTGGGGGCTACACAGATACGCAGTATTTT
CDR3: CASSPAAGGYTDTQYF

D: -
V: TRBV20-1
size: -
J: TRBJ1-4
DNA: TGCAGTGCTAGTAAGGGTGAAAAACTGTTTTTT
CDR3: CSASKGEKLFF

D: TRBD1
V: TRBV28
size: once
J: TRBJ2-7
DNA: TGTGCCAGCAGTTTTGACAGGGGTACCTACGAGCAGTACTTC
CDR3: CASSFDRGTYEQYF

D: -
V: TRBV4-1
size: once
J: TRBJ1-1
DNA: TGCGCCAGCAGCCAATTGGCCGGTCCCGTCGGGACTGAAGCTTTCTTT
CDR3: CASSQLAGPVGTEAFF

D: -
V: TRBV27
size: once
J: TRBJ1-2
DNA: TGTGCCAGCAGAAGGGACGGAAACTATGGCTACACCTTC
CDR3: CASRRDGNYGYTF

D: -
V: TRBV4-2
size: -
J: TRBJ1-4
DNA: TGTGCCAGCAGCCAAGATAAAACTCCGCGACAGGCTAATGAAAAACTGTTTTTT
CDR3: CASSQDKTPRQANEKLFF

D: -
V: TRBV7-9
size: -
J: TRBJ1-1
DNA: TGTGCCAGCACTGAAGTTGGGCCTATGAACACTGAAGCTTTCTTT
CDR3: CASTEVGPMNTEAFF

D: -
V: TRBV4-1
size: -
J: TRBJ2-5
DNA: TGCGCCAGCAGCCAAGATACGTTAGAGACCCAGTACTTC
CDR3: CASSQDTLETQYF

D: -
V: TRBV7-9
size: -
J: TRBJ1-3
DNA: TGTGCCAGCAGCAACCGAGACAGTCCTGGAAACACCATATATTTT
CDR3: CASSNRDSPGNTIYF

D: -
V: TRBV18
size: -
J: TRBJ2-1
DNA: TGTGCCAGCTCACCCGGCAGTAACAATGAGCAGTTCTTC
CDR3: CASSPGSNNEQFF

D: -
V: TRBV18
size: once
J: TRBJ1-3
DNA: TGTGCCAGCTCACCACCCGACTACTCTGGAAACACCATATATTTT
CDR3: CASSPPDYSGNTIYF

D: TRBD1
V: TRBV6-1
size: -
J: TRBJ1-4
DNA: TGTGCCACCCAGATGACAGGGGCCCGGAGTGAAAAACTGTTTTTT
CDR3: CATQMTGARSEKLFF

D: -
V: TRBV29-1
size: medium-sized
J: TRBJ2-5
DNA: TGCAGCGTCGTAGGGAATCCTGGAGGGGGAGAGACCCAGTACTTC
CDR3: CSVVGNPGGGETQYF

D: -
V: TRBV6-5
size: -
J: TRBJ2-7
DNA: TGTGCCAGCAGTTACCCGGCCGCTGGGGGGTACGAGCAGTACTTC
CDR3: CASSYPAAGGYEQYF

D: TRBD2
V: TRBV18
size: -
J: TRBJ2-1
DNA: TGTGCCAGCTCACCAGAAGGGACTAGAATATACAATGAGCAGTTCTTC
CDR3: CASSPEGTRIYNEQFF

D: -
V: TRBV5-6
size: -
J: TRBJ2-5
DNA: TGTGCCAGCAGTGTTAGGGCGGAGACCCAGTACTTC
CDR3: CASSVRAETQYF

D: -
V: TRBV5-1
size: -
J: TRBJ1-1
DNA: TGCGCCAGCAGCTTGAGGGGCCAGGGGGAAGCTTTCTTT
CDR3: CASSLRGQGEAFF

D: -
V: TRBV9
size: -
J: TRBJ1-1
DNA: TGTGCCAGCAGCGCGAGTCCTCGAAGGCTCACTGAAGCTTTCTTT
CDR3: CASSASPRRLTEAFF

D: -
V: TRBV6-1
size: -
J: TRBJ1-1
DNA: TGTGCCACCCGGGAGGAGGGGGTACTGAACACTGAAGCTTTCTTT
CDR3: CATREEGVLNTEAFF

D: -
V: TRBV19
size: few
J: TRBJ1-1
DNA: TGTGCCAGTAACCGCGGGCTGAACACTGAAGCTTTCTTT
CDR3: CASNRGLNTEAFF

D: TRBD1
V: TRBV7-9
size: -
J: TRBJ2-4
DNA: TGTGCCAGCAGCCAAGACAGGGCAGGGAACATTCAGTACTTC
CDR3: CASSQDRAGNIQYF

D: TRBD1
V: TRBV6-1
size: -
J: TRBJ1-6
DNA: TGTGCCATCCAGGGGGAGATTTTTCACTTT
CDR3: CAIQGEIFHF

D: -
V: TRBV5-6
size: -
J: TRBJ2-2
DNA: TGTGCCAGCAGCTCTACGAACACCGGGGAGCTGTTTTTT
CDR3: CASSSTNTGELFF

D: TRBD1
V: TRBV30
size: -
J: TRBJ2-4
DNA: TGTGCCTGGAGTTGGAACAGGGGTGCCAAAAACATTCAGTACTTC
CDR3: CAWSWNRGAKNIQYF

D: -
V: TRBV5-6
size: -
J: TRBJ2-7
DNA: TGTGCCAGCAGCTTTGGGGCGATAAACTACGAGCAGTACTTC
CDR3: CASSFGAINYEQYF

D: -
V: TRBV10-3
size: once
J: TRBJ1-4
DNA: TGTGCCATCAGAAGAGGGGGGGATGAAAAACTGTTTTTT
CDR3: CAIRRGGDEKLFF

D: TRBD1
V: TRBV29-1
size: -
J: TRBJ2-7
DNA: TGCAGCGTGAGGACAGGGTGGCCCTACGAGCAGTACTTC
CDR3: CSVRTGWPYEQYF

D: -
V: TRBV4-1
size: -
J: TRBJ2-3
DNA: TGCGCCAGCAGCCAAGTCGCGGTAGTTGGGAGCGCGCAGTATTTT
CDR3: CASSQVAVVGSAQYF

D: -
V: TRBV19
size: -
J: TRBJ2-6
DNA: TGTGCCAGTAGTGATTGGACCGGGGCCAACGTCCTGACTTTC
CDR3: CASSDWTGANVLTF

D: TRBD2
V: TRBV7-9
size: -
J: TRBJ2-1
DNA: TGTGCCAGCAGCTTAATAGCGGGGGACTACAATGAGCAGTTCTTC
CDR3: CASSLIAGDYNEQFF

D: -
V: TRBV7-6
size: -
J: TRBJ2-7
DNA: TGTGCCAGCAGCTTAGAGGGACGGCGGAACTACGAGCAGTACTTC
CDR3: CASSLEGRRNYEQYF

D: TRBD2
V: TRBV2
size: -
J: TRBJ2-1
DNA: TGTGCCAGCATGGAATGGTTGGCGGGGGGGCAACATCAGAATGAGCAGTTCTTC
CDR3: CASMEWLAGGQHQNEQFF

D: -
V: TRBV7-2
size: -
J: TRBJ1-2
DNA: TGTGCCAGCAGCTTAGGAGGCTATGGCTACACCTTC
CDR3: CASSLGGYGYTF

D: TRBD1
V: TRBV30
size: -
J: TRBJ2-7
DNA: TGTGCCTGGAGTGTAGGGACAGGTATGGGGTACGAGCAGTACTTC
CDR3: CAWSVGTGMGYEQYF

D: -
V: TRBV19
size: -
J: TRBJ2-2
DNA: TGTGCCAGTAGTACCACAGGGAGAACCGGGGAGCTGTTTTTT
CDR3: CASSTTGRTGELFF

D: TRBD2
V: TRBV18
size: -
J: TRBJ2-7
DNA: TGTGCCAGCTCACCACCGGTCAGCCTTCCGGGACTAGCGTTGTACGAGCAGTACTTC
CDR3: CASSPPVSLPGLALYEQYF

D: -
V: TRBV30
size: -
J: TRBJ2-1
DNA: TGTGCCTGGGTGGGGGGGACAGCATACAATGAGCAGTTCTTC
CDR3: CAWVGGTAYNEQFF

D: TRBD1
V: TRBV5-6
size: -
J: TRBJ1-1
DNA: TGTGCCAGCAGCCCAACCAACGAAGGGACAGCAAACACTGAAGCTTTCTTT
CDR3: CASSPTNEGTANTEAFF

D: TRBD1
V: TRBV6-5
size: -
J: TRBJ2-2
DNA: TGTGCCAGCAGTTCCCCGGGACAGGGTTTTACCGGGGAGCTGTTTTTT
CDR3: CASSSPGQGFTGELFF

D: TRBD1
V: TRBV2
size: -
J: TRBJ1-6
DNA: TGTGCCAGCTCCGGGACAGAAAATTCACCCCTCCACTTT
CDR3: CASSGTENSPLHF

D: -
V: TRBV6-1
size: -
J: TRBJ1-4
DNA: TGTGCCAGCAGTGATCCCCCGGGCCCGCCTCTTGGGGAACTGTTTTTT
CDR3: CASSDPPGPPLGELFF

D: -
V: TRBV28
size: once
J: TRBJ2-1
DNA: TGTGCCAGCAGTTTAACCAGACGACCCCGTTACAATGAGCAGTTCTTC
CDR3: CASSLTRRPRYNEQFF

D: -
V: TRBV19
size: -
J: TRBJ1-5
DNA: TGTGCCAGTAGCGTGATGAGCAATCAGCCCCAGCATTTT
CDR3: CASSVMSNQPQHF

D: -
V: TRBV5-1
size: -
J: TRBJ2-3
DNA: TGCGCCAGCAGCTTGGAACACAGGGGCACAGATACGCAGTATTTT
CDR3: CASSLEHRGTDTQYF